These 2 T cell receptor beta chains were all obtained from the same sample, sequenced in a study of early T cells in non-severe SARS-CoV-2 infection. Each CDR3 protein gets one entry after TCRdb re-called the 5' RACE reads with MiXCR. The table has roughly 90,000 distinct CDR3 sequences, about 14% seen once. Sequenced sample: whole blood. The source is an adult who was a healthcare worker with PCR-confirmed SARS-CoV-2 infection or an uninfected control (not recorded which).

V gene TRBV29-1 combines with J gene TRBJ2-6, with D unclear. The germline V and J ends were trimmed by 4 bases and 4 bases, with 8 bases remaining between them. The CDR3 sequence is 13 residues long. CDR1 and CDR2 (germline): SQVTM, ANQGSEA. The CDR3 loop reads CSVVSPGANVLTF. The CDR3 DNA reads as TGCAGCGTTGTGAGCCCAGGGGCCAACGTCCTGACTTTC.

Many counts were recorded for this clonotype. This chain connects TRBV10-3 to TRBJ2-3; possibly TRBD2 for D (6 bases). The germline V gene encodes CDR1 ENHRY and CDR2 SYGVKD. The CDR3 runs 12 residues. V was pared by 8 bases and J by 3 bases, with 9 bases between. CDR3 DNA: TGTGCCATCGGTGGGGGGACAGATACGCAGTATTTT. It encodes CAIGGGTDTQYF.